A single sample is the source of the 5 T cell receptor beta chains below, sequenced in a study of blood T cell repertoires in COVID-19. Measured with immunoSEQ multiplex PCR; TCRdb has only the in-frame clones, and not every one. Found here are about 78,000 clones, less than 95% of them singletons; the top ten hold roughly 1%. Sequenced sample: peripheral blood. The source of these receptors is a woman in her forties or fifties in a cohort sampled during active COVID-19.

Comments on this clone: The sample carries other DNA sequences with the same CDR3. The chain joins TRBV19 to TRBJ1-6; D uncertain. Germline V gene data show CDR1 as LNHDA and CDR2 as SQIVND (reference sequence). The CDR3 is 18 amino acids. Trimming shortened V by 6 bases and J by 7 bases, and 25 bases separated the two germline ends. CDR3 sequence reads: CASSPAGVVRTGNSPLHF. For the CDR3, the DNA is TGTGCCAGTAGCCCCGCGGGAGTGGTTCGGACTGGGAATTCACCCCTCCACTTT.

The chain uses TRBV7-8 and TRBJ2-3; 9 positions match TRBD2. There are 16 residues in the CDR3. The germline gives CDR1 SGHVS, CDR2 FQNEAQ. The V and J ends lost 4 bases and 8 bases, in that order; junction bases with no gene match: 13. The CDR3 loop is CASSSRRGAGGGTQYF. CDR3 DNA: TGTGCCAGCAGCTCCCGCAGGGGAGCGGGAGGTGGTACGCAGTATTTT.

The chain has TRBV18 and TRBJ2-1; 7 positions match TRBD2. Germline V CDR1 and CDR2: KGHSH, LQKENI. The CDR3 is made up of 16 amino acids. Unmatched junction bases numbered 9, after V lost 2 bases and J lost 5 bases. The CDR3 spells CASSPTGAGVDNEQFF. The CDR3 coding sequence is TGTGCCAGCTCACCAACCGGGGCGGGAGTAGACAATGAGCAGTTCTTC.

CDR3 loop: CASSLVSLAGRETQYF. The CDR3 DNA is TGTGCCAGCAGCTTAGTGTCACTAGCGGGGCGAGAGACCCAGTACTTC. The rearrangement uses TRBV7-8 and TRBJ2-5, with TRBD2 matching over 10 bases. V was clipped by 1 base and J by 4 bases; unmatched bases: 6. Germline CDR1 SGHVS, CDR2 FQNEAQ. The CDR3 covers 16 residues.

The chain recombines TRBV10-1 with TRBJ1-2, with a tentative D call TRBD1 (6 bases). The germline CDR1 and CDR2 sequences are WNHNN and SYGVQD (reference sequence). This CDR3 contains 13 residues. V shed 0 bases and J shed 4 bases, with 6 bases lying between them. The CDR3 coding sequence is TGCGCCAGCAGTGAGTCGGGGGCCTATGGCTACACCTTC. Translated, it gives CASSESGAYGYTF.